Presented here are 17 T cell receptor beta chains from one specimen sequenced in a study of monozygotic twins with inflammatory bowel disease. After re-calling the 5' RACE reads, TCRdb lists one entry per CDR3 protein, DNA absent. This sample's table reports roughly 100,000 distinct CDR3 sequences. Material for sequencing was blood. These receptors originate from a human donor with ulcerative colitis or Crohn's disease, or a healthy co-twin of an affected twin (not recorded which).

This chain joins TRBV7-2 and TRBJ2-2; TCRdb selects TRBD1, and the lack of DNA leaves this call unchecked. This CDR3 spans 15 amino acids. The V gene's germline CDR1 is SGHTA and CDR2 FQGNSA. The chain's CDR3 is CASSLGPGNTGELFF.

This chain uses TRBV7-8 with TRBJ2-7. Germline V gene sequence: CDR1 SGHVS, CDR2 FQNEAQ. This CDR3 comprises 13 residues. The CDR3 sequence: CASSWGFIYEQYF.

The chain joins TRBV6-5 to TRBJ2-5; with no DNA, the TCRdb D assignment of TRBD1 cannot be verified. Per germline, CDR1 MNHEY and CDR2 SVGAGI. This CDR3 has 13 residues. The CDR3 sequence: CASRETGEETQYF.

The chain links TRBV5-6 to TRBJ2-6. The CDR3 consists of 12 residues. Germline CDR1 SGHDT, CDR2 YYEEEE. The CDR3 loop is CASSPGANVLTF.

This chain uses TRBV7-3 with TRBJ2-5; the D gene TCRdb calls, TRBD2, cannot be checked with no DNA. The CDR3 covers 15 residues. Germline V gene lookup returns CDR1 SGHTA and CDR2 FQGTGA. CDR3 amino acids: CASSLTPGGRETQYF.

The CDR3 loop reads CASRDTGGIYNEQFF. The chain uses TRBV19 and TRBJ2-1; TCRdb returns TRBD1, unconfirmable since there is no DNA. This CDR3 comprises 15 residues. Germline lookup yields CDR1 LNHDA and CDR2 SQIVND (reference sequence).

The CDR3 reads CASSISGDSYNEQFF. The chain recombines TRBV19 with TRBJ2-1; TCRdb gives TRBD1 as the D gene, but with no DNA this cannot be confirmed. The CDR3 sequence is 15 residues long. Germline V lookup: CDR1 LNHDA, CDR2 SQIVND (reference sequence).

The V call is TRBV20-1, the J call TRBJ2-2. The CDR3 sequence is 15 residues long. Germline CDR1 reads DFQATT; CDR2 reads SNEGSKA (reference sequence). The CDR3: CSARDRSGGTGEPFF.

V gene TRBV7-2 combines with J gene TRBJ2-5; TCRdb picks TRBD1, but there is no DNA to check that call. From germline, CDR1 is SGHTA and CDR2 FQGNSA. This CDR3 spans 14 amino acids. Here the CDR3 reads CASSPQLGTETQYF.

This chain joins TRBV18 and TRBJ2-5; TCRdb's D call, TRBD2, is unchecked because there is no DNA. The CDR3 has 13 residues. Germline CDR1 reads KGHSH; CDR2 reads LQKENI. CDR3 sequence reads: CASSPGSTGTQYF.

The chain couples TRBV15 to TRBJ2-2; TCRdb names TRBD2, which stays unverified in the absence of DNA. CDR3 length equals 17 residues. Per the germline V gene, CDR1 is LNHNV and CDR2 is YYDKDF (reference sequence). The CDR3 loop reads CATSRDFILAGAGELFF. The variable domain in full, completed from reference TRBV15 and TRBJ2-2, reads DAMVIQNPRYQVTQFGKPVTLSCSQTLNHNVMYWYQQKSSQAPKLLFHYYDKDFNNEADTPDNFQSRRPNTSFCFLDIRSPGLGDTAMYLCATSRDFILAGAGELFFGEGSRLTVL.

V usage is TRBV5-1 and J usage is TRBJ2-1. The CDR3 is 15 residues long. Per the germline V gene, CDR1 is SGHRS and CDR2 is YFSETQ. CDR3 loop: CASSYSGSGYNEQFF.

The genes are TRBV20-1 and TRBJ2-7. CDR3 length: 13 residues. Germline loops: CDR1 DFQATT, CDR2 SNEGSKA (reference sequence). CDR3 residues: CSANPATDYEQYF.

The chain recombines TRBV20-1 with TRBJ1-2. CDR3 size: 13 residues. The germline V gene encodes CDR1 DFQATT and CDR2 SNEGSKA (reference sequence). CDR3 in amino acids: CSKDLDLTNGYTF.

The chain employs TRBV7-9 and TRBJ1-1; TCRdb's D call of TRBD1 is untestable without DNA. The germline V gene has CDR1 SEHNR and CDR2 FQNEAQ (reference sequence). CDR3 length: 14 amino acids. The CDR3 sequence is CASSLAGGISEAFF.

The chain is built from TRBV19 and TRBJ2-1; TCRdb indicates TRBD2, and absent DNA this call remains unverified. The CDR3 is 15 amino acids. Germline CDR1 LNHDA, CDR2 SQIVND (reference sequence). Here the CDR3 reads CASSLAGGSYNEQFF.

This rearrangement joins TRBV29-1 to TRBJ1-2; TCRdb names TRBD1, which stays unverified in the absence of DNA. The germline V gene encodes CDR1 SQVTM and CDR2 ANQGSEA. This CDR3 spans 13 amino acids. The CDR3 loop is CSVVTDRVGGYTF.